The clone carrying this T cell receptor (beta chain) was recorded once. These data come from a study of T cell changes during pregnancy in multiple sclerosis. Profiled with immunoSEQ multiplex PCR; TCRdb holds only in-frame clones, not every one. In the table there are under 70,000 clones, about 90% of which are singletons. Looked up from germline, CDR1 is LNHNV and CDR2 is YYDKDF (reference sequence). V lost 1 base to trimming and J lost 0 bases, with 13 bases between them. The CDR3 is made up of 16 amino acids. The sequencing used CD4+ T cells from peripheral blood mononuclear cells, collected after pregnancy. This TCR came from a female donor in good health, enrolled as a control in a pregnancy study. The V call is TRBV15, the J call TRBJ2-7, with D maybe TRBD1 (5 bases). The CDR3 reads CATSRAYRTPSYEQYF. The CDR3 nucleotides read TGTGCCACCAGCAGAGCGTACAGGACACCCTCCTACGAGCAGTACTTC.